The 7 T cell receptor beta chains below all came from one sample that was sequenced in a study of cytomegalovirus exposure and HLA in healthy donors. The PCR ran on 60 Vbeta and 13 Jbeta primers. Sequencing used immunoSEQ multiplex PCR; TCRdb keeps in-frame clones, though not all of them. The sample has 150,000 to 200,000 clones; approximately 81% are singletons. Input material: PBMCs. All receptors come from a woman younger than 35 in good health and CMV-seropositive.

The chain joins TRBV6-5 to TRBJ1-1; 7 nucleotides match TRBD1. V was clipped by 2 bases and J by 0 bases; unmatched bases: 0. The CDR3 covers 14 residues. The V gene's germline CDR1 is MNHEY and CDR2 SVGAGI. The CDR3 is CASSYGTVNTEAFF. The CDR3 DNA reads TGTGCCAGCAGTTACGGGACAGTGAACACTGAAGCTTTCTTT.

The chain carries TRBV10-2 and TRBJ1-4, with a weak D call TRBD1 (6 bases). There are 17 residues in the CDR3. Trimming shortened V by 4 bases and J by 4 bases, and 19 bases separated the two germline ends. The germline gives CDR1 WSHSY, CDR2 SAAADI. CDR3 in DNA: TGCGCCAGCAGTGTAGGTCCGGTTGGACAGTATAATGAAAAACTGTTTTTT. It yields the protein CASSVGPVGQYNEKLFF.

The gene calls are TRBV28 and TRBJ2-5, with 8 bases identical to TRBD2. Germline-derived CDR1 and CDR2 are MDHEN and SYDVKM. This CDR3 is 17 amino acids long. V dropped 7 bases and J dropped 2; count of bases not matched to a gene: 15. This CDR3 reads CASTLIRGTREQETQYF. CDR3 sequence (DNA): TGTGCCAGCACCCTTATCCGTGGGACTAGGGAGCAAGAGACCCAGTACTTC.

In its sample, this clone was seen a few times. This chain links TRBV7-3 with TRBJ2-3; TRBD1 is a possible D gene (8 bases). With 0 bases removed from V and 1 base from J, the gap between germline ends came to 17 bases. The CDR3 consists of 18 residues. CDR1 and CDR2 (germline): SGHTA, FQGTGA. Here the CDR3 DNA reads TGTGCCAGCAGCTTAACGAGCCGACAGGGGAGGGGCACAGATACGCAGTATTTT. This gives the protein CASSLTSRQGRGTDTQYF.

The chain has TRBV7-8 and TRBJ1-2, with 8 bases matching TRBD1. CDR1 is SGHVS and CDR2 is FQNEAQ in the germline V gene. This CDR3 comprises 14 residues. The J segment lost 8 bases and the V segment lost 4 bases, leaving 9 bases of the junction unmatched. CDR3 nucleotides: TGTGCCAGCAGCTACGGGACAGGCGCCGAGGGCTACACCTTC. Translation gives CASSYGTGAEGYTF.

This clone has just one count. This chain connects TRBV2 to TRBJ1-2; the D is unclear. The CDR3 covers 13 residues. Trimming removed 1 base from V and 5 bases from J, with 8 bases in between. Germline V gene data show CDR1 as SNHLY and CDR2 as FYNNEI. CDR3 sequence: CASSEGAGYGYTF. CDR3 nucleotides: TGTGCCAGCAGTGAAGGGGCAGGTTATGGCTACACCTTC.

The chain joins TRBV19 to TRBJ1-2, with D possibly TRBD1 on 5 matching bases. The V end lost 5 bases, the J end lost 2 bases, and 9 bases lay between the germline ends. Germline V gene data show CDR1 as LNHDA and CDR2 as SQIVND (reference sequence). The CDR3 covers 13 residues. CDR3 loop: CASSVQGNYGYTF. As DNA, the CDR3 is TGTGCCAGTAGTGTTCAGGGAAACTATGGCTACACCTTC.